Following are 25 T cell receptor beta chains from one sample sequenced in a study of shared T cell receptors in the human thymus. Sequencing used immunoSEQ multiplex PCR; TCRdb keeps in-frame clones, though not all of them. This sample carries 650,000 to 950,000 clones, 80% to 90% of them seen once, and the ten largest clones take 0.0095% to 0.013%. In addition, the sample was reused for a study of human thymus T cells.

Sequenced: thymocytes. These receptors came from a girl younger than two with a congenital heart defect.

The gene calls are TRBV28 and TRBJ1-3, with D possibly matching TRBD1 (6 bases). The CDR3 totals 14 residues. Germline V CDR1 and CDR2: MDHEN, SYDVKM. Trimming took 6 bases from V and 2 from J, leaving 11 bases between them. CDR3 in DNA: TGTGCCAGCAGCCAGGGGATGACTGGAAACACCATATATTTT. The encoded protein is CASSQGMTGNTIYF.

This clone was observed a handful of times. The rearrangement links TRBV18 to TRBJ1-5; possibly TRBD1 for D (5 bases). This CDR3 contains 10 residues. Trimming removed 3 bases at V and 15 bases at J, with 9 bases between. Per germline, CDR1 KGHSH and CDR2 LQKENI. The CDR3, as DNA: TGTGCCAGCTCACCGAGCAGGGCGCATTTT. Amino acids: CASSPSRAHF.

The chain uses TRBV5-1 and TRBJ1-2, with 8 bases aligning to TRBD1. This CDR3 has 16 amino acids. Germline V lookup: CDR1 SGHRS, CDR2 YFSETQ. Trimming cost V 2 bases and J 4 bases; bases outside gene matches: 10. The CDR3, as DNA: TGCGCCAGCAGCTTAACCTCAGGGGGCGCGACCTATGGCTACACCTTC. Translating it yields CASSLTSGGATYGYTF.

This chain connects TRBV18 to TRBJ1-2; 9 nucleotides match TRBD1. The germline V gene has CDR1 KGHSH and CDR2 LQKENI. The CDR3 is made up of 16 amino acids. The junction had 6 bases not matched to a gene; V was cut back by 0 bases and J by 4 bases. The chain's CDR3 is CASSPPVDRGSYGYTF. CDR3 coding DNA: TGTGCCAGCTCACCACCGGTGGACAGGGGAAGCTATGGCTACACCTTC.

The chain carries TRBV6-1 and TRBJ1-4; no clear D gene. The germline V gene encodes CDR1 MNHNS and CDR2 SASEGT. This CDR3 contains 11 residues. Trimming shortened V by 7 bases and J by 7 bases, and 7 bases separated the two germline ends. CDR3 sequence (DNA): TGTGCCAGCATTTCCGGTGAAAAACTGTTTTTT. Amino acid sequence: CASISGEKLFF.

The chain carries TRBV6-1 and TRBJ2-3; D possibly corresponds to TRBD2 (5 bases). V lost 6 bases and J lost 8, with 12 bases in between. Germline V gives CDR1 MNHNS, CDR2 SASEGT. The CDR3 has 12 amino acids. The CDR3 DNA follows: TGTGCCAGCAGCCCCGGAGAGGGTACGCAGTATTTT. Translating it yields CASSPGEGTQYF.

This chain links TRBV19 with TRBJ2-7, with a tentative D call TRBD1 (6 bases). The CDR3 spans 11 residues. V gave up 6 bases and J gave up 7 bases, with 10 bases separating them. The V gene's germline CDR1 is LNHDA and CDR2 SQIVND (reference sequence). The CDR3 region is CASSTQGEQYF. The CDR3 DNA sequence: TGTGCCAGTAGCACCCAGGGGGAGCAGTACTTC. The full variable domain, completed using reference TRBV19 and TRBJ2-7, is DGGITQSPKYLFRKEGQNVTLSCEQNLNHDAMYWYRQDPGQGLRLIYYSQIVNDFQKGDIAEGYSVSREKKESFPLTVTSAQKNPTAFYLCASSTQGEQYFGPGTRLTVT.

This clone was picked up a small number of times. CDR3: CASRGQGKNQPQHF. The CDR3, as DNA: TGTGCCAGTAGGGGACAGGGGAAGAATCAGCCCCAGCATTTT. V is TRBV19 and J is TRBJ1-5, with 10 bases that match TRBD1. Germline-derived CDR1 and CDR2 are LNHDA and SQIVND (reference sequence). The CDR3 is 14 amino acids. V dropped 6 bases and J dropped 4; count of bases not matched to a gene: 3.

CDR3 protein: CASSKTGGGPSIFSMAEAFF. Here the CDR3 DNA reads TGTGCCAGCAGCAAGACAGGGGGCGGGCCTAGTATATTTTCGATGGCTGAAGCTTTCTTT. The chain carries TRBV9 and TRBJ1-1; 10 nucleotides match TRBD1. Trimming at V came to 4 bases and at J to 6 bases, leaving 24 bases not matched to a gene. Germline CDR1 reads SGDLS; CDR2 reads YYNGEE. The CDR3 runs 20 residues.

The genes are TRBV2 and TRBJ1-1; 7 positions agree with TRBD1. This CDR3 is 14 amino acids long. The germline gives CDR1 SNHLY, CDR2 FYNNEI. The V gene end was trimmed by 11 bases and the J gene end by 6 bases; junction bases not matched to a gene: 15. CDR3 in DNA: TGTGCCTCAGAGTTCGGACAGGATGGGGCTGAAGCTTTCTTT. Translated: CASEFGQDGAEAFF.

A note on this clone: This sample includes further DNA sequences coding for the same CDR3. In nucleotides, the CDR3 is TGTGCCACCAAATACACAGGGCAGGACTCCCCCCTCCACTTT. Its translation is CATKYTGQDSPLHF. The rearrangement links TRBV27 to TRBJ1-6, with D tentatively TRBD1 (6 bases). Deletions cut 10 bases from V and 13 bases from J, with 23 bases between. This CDR3 is 14 amino acids long. Germline CDR1 and CDR2: MNHEY and SMNVEV (reference sequence).

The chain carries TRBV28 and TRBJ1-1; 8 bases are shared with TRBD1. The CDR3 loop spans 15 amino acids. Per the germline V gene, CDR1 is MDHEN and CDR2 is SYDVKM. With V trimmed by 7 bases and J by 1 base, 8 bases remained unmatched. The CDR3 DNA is TGTGCCAGCACCGAGACAGGGGAAGGGAACACTGAAGCTTTCTTT. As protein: CASTETGEGNTEAFF.

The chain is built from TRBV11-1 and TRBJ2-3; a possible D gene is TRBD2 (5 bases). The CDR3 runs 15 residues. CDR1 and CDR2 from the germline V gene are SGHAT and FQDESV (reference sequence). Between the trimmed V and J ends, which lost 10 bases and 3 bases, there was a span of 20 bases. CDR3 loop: CATNTGRRGTDTQYF. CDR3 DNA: TGTGCCACCAATACCGGGCGACGAGGGACAGATACGCAGTATTTT.

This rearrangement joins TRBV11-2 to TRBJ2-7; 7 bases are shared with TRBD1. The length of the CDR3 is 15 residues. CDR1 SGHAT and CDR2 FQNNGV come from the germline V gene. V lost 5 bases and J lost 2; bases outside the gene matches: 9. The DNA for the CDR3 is TGTGCCAGCAGCGCAAGCAGGGGGAACACCTACGAGCAGTACTTC. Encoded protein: CASSASRGNTYEQYF.

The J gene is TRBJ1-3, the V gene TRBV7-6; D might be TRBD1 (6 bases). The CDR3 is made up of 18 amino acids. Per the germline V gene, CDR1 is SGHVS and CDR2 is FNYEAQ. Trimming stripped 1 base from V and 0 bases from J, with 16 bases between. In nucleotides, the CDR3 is TGTGCCAGCAGCTTAGAAGGGACACCTATTCTCTCTGGAAACACCATATATTTT. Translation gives CASSLEGTPILSGNTIYF.

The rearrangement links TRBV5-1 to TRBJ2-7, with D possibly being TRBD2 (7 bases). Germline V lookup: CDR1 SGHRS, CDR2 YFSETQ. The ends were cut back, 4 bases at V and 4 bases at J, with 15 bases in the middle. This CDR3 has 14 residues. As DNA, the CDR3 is TGCGCCAGCAGCCCGGGGGGACAACCATACGAGCAGTACTTC. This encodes CASSPGGQPYEQYF.

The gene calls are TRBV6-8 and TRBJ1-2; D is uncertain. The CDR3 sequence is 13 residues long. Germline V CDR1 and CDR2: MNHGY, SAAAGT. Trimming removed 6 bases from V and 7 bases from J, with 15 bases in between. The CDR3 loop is CASSPAPEVGYTF. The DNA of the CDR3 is TGTGCCAGCAGCCCGGCCCCAGAGGTTGGCTACACCTTC.

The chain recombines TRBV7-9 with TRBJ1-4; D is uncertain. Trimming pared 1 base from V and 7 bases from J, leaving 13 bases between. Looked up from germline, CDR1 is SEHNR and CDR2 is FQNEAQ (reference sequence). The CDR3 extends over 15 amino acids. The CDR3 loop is CASSLDRPGSEKLFF. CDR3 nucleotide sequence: TGTGCCAGCAGCTTAGATCGGCCAGGCAGTGAAAAACTGTTTTTT.

The DNA of the CDR3 is TGTGCCAGCAGCTCCAGGGACAGCACCGGGGAGCTGTTTTTT. Amino acid sequence: CASSSRDSTGELFF. V gene TRBV7-6 combines with J gene TRBJ2-2; 7 nucleotides match TRBD1. Trimming at V came to 4 bases and at J to 4 bases, leaving 3 bases not matched to a gene. This CDR3 is built from 14 residues. Germline CDR1 SGHVS, CDR2 FNYEAQ.

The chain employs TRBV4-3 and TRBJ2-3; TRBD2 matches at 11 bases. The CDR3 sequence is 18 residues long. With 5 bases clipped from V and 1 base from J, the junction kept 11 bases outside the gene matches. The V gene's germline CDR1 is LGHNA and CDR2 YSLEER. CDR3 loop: CASSYSGGGMMGTDTQYF. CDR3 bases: TGCGCCAGCAGCTATAGCGGGGGGGGAATGATGGGCACAGATACGCAGTATTTT.

CDR3 amino acids: CASRGTGLNTEAFF. The CDR3, as DNA: TGTGCCAGCAGGGGGACAGGGCTGAACACTGAAGCTTTCTTT. The J gene is TRBJ1-1, the V gene TRBV11-2, with TRBD1 matching 9 bases. The junction had 2 bases not matched to a gene; V was cut back by 6 bases and J by 0 bases. The CDR3 length is 14 residues. From germline, CDR1 is SGHAT and CDR2 FQNNGV.

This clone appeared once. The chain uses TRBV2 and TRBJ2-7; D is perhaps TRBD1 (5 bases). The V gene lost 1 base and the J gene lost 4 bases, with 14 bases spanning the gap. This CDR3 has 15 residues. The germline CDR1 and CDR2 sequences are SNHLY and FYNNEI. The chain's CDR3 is CASSEEGHHPYEQYF. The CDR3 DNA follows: TGTGCCAGCAGTGAAGAGGGGCACCACCCTTACGAGCAGTACTTC. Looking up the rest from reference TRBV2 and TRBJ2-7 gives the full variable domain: EPEVTQTPSHQVTQMGQEVILRCVPISNHLYFYWYRQILGQKVEFLVSFYNNEISEKSEIFDDQFSVERPDGSNFTLKIRSTKLEDSAMYFCASSEEGHHPYEQYFGPGTRLTVT.

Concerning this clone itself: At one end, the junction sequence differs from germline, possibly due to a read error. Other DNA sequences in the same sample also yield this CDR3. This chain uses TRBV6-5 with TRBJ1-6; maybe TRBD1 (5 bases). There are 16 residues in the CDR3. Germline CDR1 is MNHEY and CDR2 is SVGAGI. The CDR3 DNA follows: TGTGCCAGCAGTTACTCGACCGGGGGTGGGAATTCCCCCCTCCACTTT. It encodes CASSYSTGGGNSPLHF.

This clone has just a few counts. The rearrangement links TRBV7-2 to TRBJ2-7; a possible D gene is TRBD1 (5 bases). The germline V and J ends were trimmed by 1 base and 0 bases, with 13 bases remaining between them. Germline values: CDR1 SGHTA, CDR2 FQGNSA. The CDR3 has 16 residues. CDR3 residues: CASSLGQGGVSYEQYF. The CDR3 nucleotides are TGTGCCAGCAGCTTAGGGCAGGGTGGTGTCTCCTACGAGCAGTACTTC. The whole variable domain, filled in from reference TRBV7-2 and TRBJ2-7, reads GAGVSQSPSNKVTEKGKDVELRCDPISGHTALYWYRQSLGQGLEFLIYFQGNSAPDKSGLPSDRFSAERTGGSVSTLTIQRTQQEDSAVYLCASSLGQGGVSYEQYFGPGTRLTVT.

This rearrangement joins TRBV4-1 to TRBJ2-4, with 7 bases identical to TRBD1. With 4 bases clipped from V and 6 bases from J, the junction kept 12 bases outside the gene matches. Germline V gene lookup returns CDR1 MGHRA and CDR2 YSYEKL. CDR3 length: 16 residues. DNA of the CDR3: TGCGCCAGCAGCCGCGATCTCCCCGGGACAGTAAACATTCAGTACTTC. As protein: CASSRDLPGTVNIQYF.